This T cell receptor (beta chain) was retrieved from a study of blood T cell repertoires in COVID-19. Study in general: In each case, the material was cDNA or gDNA derived from T cells, B-cell-depleted T cells, or PBMCs.

The germline V gene has CDR1 SGHRS and CDR2 YFSETQ. The V end was cut by 0 bases, the J end by 6 bases, with 10 bases between. The CDR3 consists of 13 residues. Original processing methods: Estimation of nucleated cell counts relied on the amplification of reference gene primers. Sequencing used immunoSEQ multiplex PCR; TCRdb keeps in-frame clones, though not all of them. The V and J calls and clone size are taken from that table; D and trimming were inferred from the DNA. The sample lists about 56,000 clones, 89% occurring once. The sequence was collected from a human donor in a cohort sampled during active COVID-19. This chain uses TRBV5-1 with TRBJ2-7; D is unclear. The source material was peripheral blood. This CDR3 reads CASSLAVAVEQYF. The DNA of the CDR3 is TGCGCCAGCAGCTTGGCCGTAGCAGTCGAGCAGTACTTC.